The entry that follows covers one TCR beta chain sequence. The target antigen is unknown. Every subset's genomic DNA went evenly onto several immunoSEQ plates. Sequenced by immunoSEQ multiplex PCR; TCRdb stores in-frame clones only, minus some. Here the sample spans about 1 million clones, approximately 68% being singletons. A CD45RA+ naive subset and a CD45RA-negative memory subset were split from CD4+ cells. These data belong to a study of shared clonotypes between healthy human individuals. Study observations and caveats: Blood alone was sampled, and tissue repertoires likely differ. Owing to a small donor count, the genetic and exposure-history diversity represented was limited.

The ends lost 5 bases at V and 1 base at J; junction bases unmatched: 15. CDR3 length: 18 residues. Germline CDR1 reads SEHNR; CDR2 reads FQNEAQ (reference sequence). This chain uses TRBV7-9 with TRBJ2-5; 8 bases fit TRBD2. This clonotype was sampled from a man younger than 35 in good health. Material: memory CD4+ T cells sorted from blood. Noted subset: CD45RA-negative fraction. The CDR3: CASSRGPVTGGPQETQYF. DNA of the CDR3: TGTGCCAGCAGCCGTGGGCCCGTGACGGGGGGGCCCCAAGAGACCCAGTACTTC.